Following are 31 T cell receptor beta chains from one sample sequenced in a study of blood T cell repertoires in COVID-19. This table comes from immunoSEQ multiplex PCR, and its TCRdb copy is limited to in-frame clones, with some not included. The sample includes 190,000 or so clones, approximately 90% of them seen just once. Sequencing was carried out using PBMCs or T cells enriched from blood (not recorded which). Receptors originate from a woman between 25 and 40 years old who had recovered from COVID-19.

The J gene is TRBJ1-1, the V gene TRBV5-4, with D unclear. Trimming shortened V by 4 bases and J by 5 bases, and 12 bases separated the two germline ends. The germline gives CDR1 SGHNT, CDR2 YYREEE (reference sequence). The CDR3 extends over 13 amino acids. CDR3 nucleotide sequence: TGTGCCAGCAGCCCCGAAGCGGGGACTGAAGCTTTCTTT. Protein product: CASSPEAGTEAFF.

This chain uses TRBV7-9 with TRBJ1-2; D might be TRBD1 (6 bases). The CDR3 loop spans 14 amino acids. CDR1 and CDR2 from the germline V gene are SEHNR and FQNEAQ (reference sequence). V lost 7 bases, J lost 4 bases, and 16 bases lay in between. The CDR3 sequence is CASTAGGASYGYTF. DNA for the CDR3: TGTGCCAGCACCGCGGGGGGGGCAAGCTATGGCTACACCTTC.

V and J are TRBV24-1 and TRBJ2-5, with D maybe TRBD2 (6 bases). CDR3 size: 12 residues. CDR1 and CDR2 (germline): KGHDR, SFDVKD. V dropped 4 bases and J dropped 4 bases, with 6 bases sitting between them. Written as DNA, the CDR3 is TGTGCCACCAGTGAGGGGGGAGAGACCCAGTACTTC. Amino acids: CATSEGGETQYF.

The V call is TRBV6-2 or TRBV6-3, the J call TRBJ1-5; 10 nucleotides agree with TRBD1. Germline CDR1 is MNHEY and CDR2 is SVGEGT. V dropped 0 bases and J dropped 4; count of bases not matched to a gene: 3. The CDR3 runs to 16 residues. The CDR3 DNA is TGTGCCAGCAGTTACTCGACAGGGGGCAGGAATCAGCCCCAGCATTTT. As protein: CASSYSTGGRNQPQHF.

The chain combines TRBV7-2 with TRBJ1-1; TRBD1 agrees at 7 bases. Trimming at V came to 2 bases and at J to 10 bases, leaving 13 bases not matched to a gene. The CDR3 loop spans 15 amino acids. Germline V gene sequence: CDR1 SGHTA, CDR2 FQGNSA. CDR3: CASSLPGQMLHGAFF. CDR3 DNA sequence: TGTGCCAGCAGCTTACCGGGACAGATGCTTCATGGAGCTTTCTTT.

The chain is built from TRBV18 and TRBJ2-7; 7 nucleotides line up with TRBD1. Trimming cost V 6 bases and J 2 bases; bases outside gene matches: 7. The germline CDR1 and CDR2 sequences are KGHSH and LQKENI. The CDR3 runs 14 residues. CDR3 loop: CASSPQGVPYEQYF. CDR3 in DNA: TGTGCCAGCTCCCCCCAGGGGGTGCCCTACGAGCAGTACTTC.

This chain connects TRBV7-2 to TRBJ2-1; TRBD2 might be the D (5 bases). The germline V and J ends were trimmed by 1 base and 0 bases, with 13 bases remaining between them. Germline V gives CDR1 SGHTA, CDR2 FQGNSA. The CDR3 extends over 17 amino acids. The CDR3 spells CASSLVDYPSSYNEQFF. CDR3 coding DNA: TGTGCCAGCAGCTTAGTAGACTACCCCAGCTCCTACAATGAGCAGTTCTTC. Filled out from reference TRBV7-2 and TRBJ2-1, the complete variable domain reads GAGVSQSPSNKVTEKGKDVELRCDPISGHTALYWYRQSLGQGLEFLIYFQGNSAPDKSGLPSDRFSAERTGGSVSTLTIQRTQQEDSAVYLCASSLVDYPSSYNEQFFGPGTRLTVL.

The V gene is TRBV27, the J gene TRBJ1-4; TRBD1 matches at 11 bases. CDR3 length: 15 amino acids. J was trimmed by 7 bases and V by 9 bases; bases with no gene match: 10. Germline loops: CDR1 MNHEY, CDR2 SMNVEV (reference sequence). The CDR3 spells CARLDGQGACEKLFF. In DNA form, the CDR3 reads TGTGCCAGACTCGATGGACAGGGGGCTTGTGAAAAACTGTTTTTT.

Here the CDR3 DNA reads TGTGCCAGCAGTTTTCCGGGGGGCGTAGGTCAGCCCCAGCATTTT. This codes for CASSFPGGVGQPQHF. The V gene is TRBV28, the J gene TRBJ1-5; possible D gene TRBD1, 6 bases. Germline CDR1 MDHEN, CDR2 SYDVKM. Trimming removed 3 bases from V and 6 bases from J, with 15 bases in between. This CDR3 is built from 15 residues. The entire variable domain, with the rest obtained from reference TRBV28 and TRBJ1-5, is as follows: DVKVTQSSRYLVKRTGEKVFLECVQDMDHENMFWYRQDPGLGLRLIYFSYDVKMKEKGDIPEGYSVSREKKERFSLILESASTNQTSMYLCASSFPGGVGQPQHFGDGTRLSIL.

This clone was recorded once. The V and J genes are TRBV29-1 and TRBJ2-7, with a possible D match to TRBD1 (5 bases). The CDR3 contains 14 residues. Trimming pared 5 bases from V and 7 bases from J, leaving 21 bases between. Germline loops: CDR1 SQVTM, CDR2 ANQGSEA. The CDR3 DNA is TGCAGCGTTTTCGGCCGGACACCATATACTGAGCAGTACTTC. As protein: CSVFGRTPYTEQYF.

This chain joins TRBV11-2 and TRBJ2-1, with 8 bases aligning to TRBD2. The CDR3 has 18 amino acids. Germline-derived CDR1 and CDR2 are SGHAT and FQNNGV. V dropped 4 bases and J dropped 2; count of bases not matched to a gene: 13. CDR3 DNA: TGTGCCAGCAGCTCCCCTCTCGTTGCGGGAGGAACCTACAATGAGCAGTTCTTC. Translated: CASSSPLVAGGTYNEQFF.

CDR3 sequence: CATEGQLTDTQYF. CDR3 in DNA: TGTGCCACCGAGGGACAGCTCACAGATACGCAGTATTTT. The chain joins TRBV24-1 to TRBJ2-3, with 7 bases identical to TRBD1. The V gene end was trimmed by 9 bases and the J gene end by 2 bases; junction bases not matched to a gene: 4. Germline CDR1 KGHDR, CDR2 SFDVKD. The CDR3 is 13 amino acids.

This chain uses TRBV19 with TRBJ1-1; TRBD1 matches 10 bases. CDR3 size: 14 residues. Germline assignment: CDR1 LNHDA and CDR2 SQIVND (reference sequence). Trimming removed 7 bases from V and 4 bases from J; junction bases left unmatched: 6. CDR3 in amino acids: CASTRDRGGTEAFF. CDR3 nucleotides: TGTGCCAGTACTCGGGACAGGGGAGGCACTGAAGCTTTCTTT.

The chain couples TRBV5-1 to TRBJ1-1, with D perhaps matching TRBD1 (6 bases). Germline V CDR1 and CDR2: SGHRS, YFSETQ. This CDR3 has 14 amino acids. V lost 4 bases to trimming and J lost 2 bases, with 12 bases between them. CDR3 DNA sequence: TGCGCCAGCAGCATGGGACATACAAACACTGAAGCTTTCTTT. This sequence encodes CASSMGHTNTEAFF.

The V call is TRBV6-4, the J call TRBJ1-2; 10 nucleotides line up with TRBD1. Germline trimming cut 6 bases from V and 3 bases from J; bases unmatched to any gene: 4. This CDR3 is 14 amino acids long. The germline CDR1 and CDR2 sequences are MRHNA and SNTAGT. CDR3 in DNA: TGTGCCAGCAGAAAGACAGGGGGCGACTATGGCTACACCTTC. Translation: CASRKTGGDYGYTF.

V and J are TRBV7-2 and TRBJ1-5; D is possibly TRBD1 (5 bases). The CDR3 is 15 amino acids. The ends were cut back, 5 bases at V and 7 bases at J, with 18 bases in the middle. Germline loops: CDR1 SGHTA, CDR2 FQGNSA. The CDR3 reads CASSPANGGVQPQHF. The CDR3, as DNA: TGTGCCAGCAGCCCGGCCAATGGGGGGGTACAGCCCCAGCATTTT.

This clone was found once. The rearrangement uses TRBV7-2 and TRBJ2-7; D gene ambiguous. From germline, CDR1 is SGHTA and CDR2 FQGNSA. The CDR3 has 15 amino acids. Trimming stripped 4 bases from V and 0 bases from J, with 13 bases between. The CDR3 here is CASSSDLESSYEQYF. The CDR3 DNA reads TGTGCCAGCAGCTCGGATTTGGAGAGCTCCTACGAGCAGTACTTC.

The chain's CDR3 is CAISELQGNQPQHF. Here the CDR3 DNA reads TGTGCCATCAGTGAGTTACAGGGAAATCAGCCCCAGCATTTT. The V and J genes are TRBV10-3 and TRBJ1-5; D may be TRBD1 (6 bases). Germline V gene data show CDR1 as ENHRY and CDR2 as SYGVKD. CDR3 length: 14 residues. The V end lost 1 base, the J end lost 4 bases, and 8 bases lay between the germline ends.

V usage is TRBV5-4 and J usage is TRBJ2-7; weak D call: TRBD2 (5 bases). Germline CDR1 and CDR2: SGHNT and YYREEE (reference sequence). The CDR3 sequence is 13 residues long. V lost 7 bases to trimming and J lost 4 bases, with 15 bases between them. For the CDR3, the DNA is TGTGCCAGCTATGACGGGATTTCTTACGAGCAGTACTTC. Protein: CASYDGISYEQYF.

This clone was counted a few times. In DNA, the CDR3 is TGTGCCAGCAGCCAAGATCTCGGGAGCACCATATATTTT. Protein product: CASSQDLGSTIYF. The J gene is TRBJ1-3, the V gene TRBV14; no firm D call. The germline V gene encodes CDR1 SGHDN and CDR2 FVKESK. Trimming stripped 0 bases from V and 9 bases from J, with 9 bases between. The CDR3 runs 13 residues.

The table lists this clone with a few counts. The rearrangement links TRBV9 to TRBJ2-5, with D possibly TRBD2 on 5 matching bases. Per germline, CDR1 SGDLS and CDR2 YYNGEE. Trimming stripped 0 bases from V and 0 bases from J, with 6 bases between. The length of the CDR3 is 14 residues. The CDR3 is CASSVGGYQETQYF. CDR3 sequence (DNA): TGTGCCAGCAGCGTAGGCGGGTACCAAGAGACCCAGTACTTC.

The V gene is TRBV6-1, the J gene TRBJ2-7; TRBD2 is a possible D gene (6 bases). Trimming shortened V by 2 bases and J by 5 bases, and 16 bases separated the two germline ends. The CDR3 is 15 amino acids. Germline V lookup: CDR1 MNHNS, CDR2 SASEGT. The CDR3 here is CASSEFGAGRNEQYF. CDR3 in DNA: TGTGCCAGCAGTGAATTTGGGGCAGGGAGGAACGAGCAGTACTTC.

This chain connects TRBV30 to TRBJ1-4; the match to TRBD1 covers 7 bases. The junction had 6 bases not matched to a gene; V was cut back by 5 bases and J by 3 bases. The CDR3 has 14 residues. Germline CDR1 and CDR2: GTSNPN and SVGIG (reference sequence). CDR3: CAWEHRGPNEKLFF. CDR3 bases: TGTGCCTGGGAGCACAGGGGTCCTAATGAAAAACTGTTTTTT.

CDR3: CASSYSGQLYSNQPQHF. CDR3 bases: TGTGCCAGCAGTTACTCCGGACAGCTCTATAGCAATCAGCCCCAGCATTTT. This chain connects TRBV6-2 or TRBV6-3 to TRBJ1-5; perhaps TRBD1 as D (6 bases). This CDR3 is built from 17 residues. V lost 0 bases and J lost 0, with 12 bases in between. Germline CDR1 reads MNHEY; CDR2 reads SVGEGT.

CDR3 in DNA: TGTGCCACCAGCAGAGATCGACACTCTGGAAACACCATATATTTT. Residues: CATSRDRHSGNTIYF. V gene TRBV15 combines with J gene TRBJ1-3; D gene unclear. Germline V gene data show CDR1 as LNHNV and CDR2 as YYDKDF (reference sequence). This CDR3 has 15 amino acids. Trimming removed 0 bases from V and 0 bases from J, with 6 bases in between.

In nucleotides, the CDR3 is TGTGCCAGCAGCCCATACCGGGACAGGGTAATTAACTATGGCTACACCTTC. Amino acids: CASSPYRDRVINYGYTF. The gene calls are TRBV11-2 and TRBJ1-2; TRBD1 aligns across 9 bases. The ends lost 5 bases at V and 1 base at J; junction bases unmatched: 11. CDR3 length equals 17 residues. Germline loops: CDR1 SGHAT, CDR2 FQNNGV.

V gene TRBV15 combines with J gene TRBJ1-1, with D possibly matching TRBD1 (5 bases). The CDR3 has 14 residues. In germline, CDR1 is LNHNV, CDR2 YYDKDF (reference sequence). The V gene lost 7 bases and the J gene lost 0 bases, with 12 bases spanning the gap. This CDR3 is CATTAGRLNTEAFF. The DNA of the CDR3 is TGTGCCACCACGGCGGGACGCTTGAACACTGAAGCTTTCTTT.

The chain recombines TRBV4-2 with TRBJ2-2, with TRBD2 matching 8 bases. Trimming cost V 1 base and J 1 base; bases outside gene matches: 5. This CDR3 region has 17 residues. Germline V lookup: CDR1 LGHNA, CDR2 YNFKEQ. This CDR3 is CASSQALGGGNTGELFF. The CDR3 DNA sequence: TGTGCCAGCAGCCAAGCCCTCGGGGGGGGGAACACCGGGGAGCTGTTTTTT.

The chain links TRBV7-3 to TRBJ2-3; TRBD1 might be the D (5 bases). Trimming removed 6 bases from V and 5 bases from J, with 15 bases in between. From germline, CDR1 is SGHTA and CDR2 FQGTGA. The CDR3 sequence is 14 residues long. The CDR3 here is CASRSDIGRDTQYF. The CDR3 DNA reads as TGTGCCAGCAGGTCGGACATCGGGCGAGATACGCAGTATTTT.

The chain carries TRBV11-3 and TRBJ1-1; 8 bases are a match to TRBD1. From germline, CDR1 is SGHNT and CDR2 YENEEA. This CDR3 comprises 17 residues. Unmatched junction bases numbered 11, after V lost 5 bases and J lost 0 bases. For the CDR3, the DNA is TGTGCCAGCAGCGTTAAAGGACAGGGAGTTGTGAACACTGAAGCTTTCTTT. Encoded protein: CASSVKGQGVVNTEAFF.

The V gene is TRBV6-2 or TRBV6-3, the J gene TRBJ1-1; D unresolved. CDR1 is MNHEY, CDR2 SVGEGT, per germline. The CDR3 contains 11 residues. The ends were cut back, 0 bases at V and 8 bases at J, with 4 bases in the middle. This CDR3 is CASSYSAEAFF. The CDR3 region has the DNA TGTGCCAGCAGTTACTCGGCCGAAGCTTTCTTT.